The rows below give T cell receptor beta chains drawn from one sample of a study of blood T cells in healthy people across ages. Each CDR3 protein is one row after TCRdb ran MiXCR on the 5' RACE reads. The table has roughly 900,000 distinct CDR3 sequences, less than 35% seen once; the top ten hold around 16%. The sample was blood. Receptors were obtained from an elderly woman in good health. Each CDR3 is given with its conserved first and last residue. Fields, in order: CDR3 length, clone size, V gene, J gene, D gene, CDR3 protein, CDR3 DNA. A D gene is named only where the DNA matches it firmly. The size field is filled for only some rows; it gives once, few, many or a size class.

15	-	TRBV7-9	TRBJ2-3	-	CASSSCSTGTDTQYF	TGTGCCAGCAGCTCATGTTCGACAGGCACAGATACGCAGTATTTT
14	-	TRBV7-2	TRBJ2-2	-	CASRARGATGELFF	TGTGCCAGCAGGGCCCGGGGGGCCACCGGGGAGCTGTTTTTT
17	many	TRBV4-3	TRBJ2-5	-	CASSQAPGMISQETQYF	TGCGCCAGCAGCCAAGCCCCAGGGATGATCTCCCAAGAGACCCAGTACTTC
15	-	TRBV10-2	TRBJ1-6	TRBD1	CASGPWDRVNSPLHF	TGCGCCAGCGGGCCGTGGGACAGGGTTAATTCACCCCTCCACTTT
11	many	TRBV12-3/TRBV12-4	TRBJ2-7	-	CASSRGDEQYF	TGTGCCAGCAGTCGGGGCGACGAGCAGTACTTC
12	few	TRBV20-1	TRBJ1-1	-	CSARDVDTEAFF	TGCAGTGCTAGAGATGTGGACACTGAAGCTTTCTTT
12	-	TRBV18	TRBJ2-1	-	CASPPGFDEQFF	TGTGCCAGCCCACCAGGGTTCGATGAGCAGTTCTTC
14	-	TRBV28	TRBJ2-5	TRBD2	CASSAAGGPQEQYF	TGTGCCAGCAGTGCAGCGGGAGGGCCTCAAGAGCAGTACTTC
13	few	TRBV29-1	TRBJ1-1	-	CSVSKVASAEAFF	TGCAGCGTTTCAAAGGTGGCGTCAGCCGAAGCTTTCTTT
17	-	TRBV12-5	TRBJ2-3	TRBD2	CASGSMTSGGRTDTQYF	TGTGCTAGTGGTTCGATGACTAGCGGGGGGCGGACAGATACGCAGTATTTT
14	many	TRBV3-1	TRBJ2-1	TRBD2	CASRFSGTINEQFF	TGTGCCAGCAGGTTCTCCGGGACTATAAATGAGCAGTTCTTC
14	few	TRBV9	TRBJ1-2	-	CASSVGLTNYGYTF	TGTGCCAGCAGCGTAGGCCTAACTAACTATGGCTACACCTTC
12	many	TRBV20-1	TRBJ2-5	TRBD1	CSATGQGETQYF	TGCAGTGCTACCGGACAGGGGGAGACCCAGTACTTC
13	-	TRBV20-1	TRBJ2-1	TRBD1	CSALRQGHNEQFF	TGCAGTGCCCTACGACAGGGCCACAATGAGCAGTTCTTC
14	-	TRBV12-3/TRBV12-4	TRBJ1-1	-	CTSRPTGTNTEAFF	TGTACCAGCAGGCCTACCGGGACCAACACTGAAGCTTTCTTT
13	-	TRBV12-3/TRBV12-4	TRBJ1-4	-	CASRSVGNEKLFF	TGTGCCAGCCGCTCGGTTGGGAATGAAAAACTGTTTTTT
16	-	TRBV6-2/TRBV6-3	TRBJ2-3	-	CASSLGRIRRTDTQYF	TGTGCCAGCAGCCTAGGCCGTATCCGGCGCACAGATACGCAGTATTTT
18	few	TRBV25-1	TRBJ1-6	TRBD1	CASSGGQGSIIRNSPLHF	TGTGCCAGCAGTGGGGGACAGGGTTCTATTATTCGCAATTCACCCCTCCACTTT
12	many	TRBV6-6	TRBJ2-7	-	CASSLMGTEQYF	TGTGCCAGCAGTTTAATGGGGACCGAGCAGTACTTC
16	-	TRBV10-2	TRBJ2-6	-	CASSDLLVSGANVLTF	TGCGCCAGCAGTGATCTCCTCGTCTCTGGGGCCAACGTCCTGACTTTC
14	few	TRBV2	TRBJ2-1	TRBD1	CASSVNTGGTEQFF	TGTGCCAGCAGTGTAAACACAGGGGGCACTGAGCAGTTCTTC
16	many	TRBV20-1	TRBJ1-6	-	CSAEPGRGRSDSPLHF	TGCAGTGCGGAGCCGGGGCGGGGGCGATCGGATTCACCCCTCCACTTT
13	few	TRBV2	TRBJ2-3	TRBD1	CASRPTGADTQYF	TGTGCCAGCAGGCCCACAGGGGCAGATACGCAGTATTTT
11	-	TRBV6-2/TRBV6-3	TRBJ2-1	-	CASRTFGEQFF	TGTGCCAGCAGAACATTCGGTGAGCAGTTCTTC
13	many	TRBV20-1	TRBJ1-2	-	CSARATFNYGYTF	TGCAGTGCTAGAGCGACATTTAACTATGGCTACACCTTC
13	once	TRBV7-2	TRBJ1-1	-	CASSLERVKGAFF	TGTGCCAGCAGCTTAGAGAGGGTTAAGGGGGCTTTCTTT
15	many	TRBV6-2/TRBV6-3	TRBJ2-5	-	CASAAPDRRRQTQYF	TGTGCCAGCGCAGCCCCAGATCGTAGGAGGCAGACCCAGTACTTC
14	many	TRBV30	TRBJ2-1	-	CAWSSGLAYNEQFF	TGTGCCTGGAGTTCCGGACTCGCGTACAATGAGCAGTTCTTC
16	many	TRBV5-1	TRBJ1-2	-	CASSLDFVGSNYGYTF	TGCGCCAGCAGCTTGGATTTCGTCGGAAGTAACTATGGCTACACCTTC
12	many	TRBV30	TRBJ1-2	-	CAWSGDNYGYTF	TGTGCCTGGAGTGGGGATAACTATGGCTACACCTTC
14	-	TRBV7-2	TRBJ2-3	-	CASSGRRGADTQYF	TGTGCCAGCAGCGGACGACGTGGGGCAGATACGCAGTATTTT
15	once	TRBV5-1	TRBJ2-3	-	CVSSLEQGHTDTQYF	TGCGTCAGCAGCTTGGAACAGGGCCACACAGACACGCAGTATTTT
15	many	TRBV4-3	TRBJ2-7	-	CASSQDPGPTYEQYF	TGCGCCAGCAGCCAAGATCCAGGCCCTACCTACGAGCAGTACTTC
15	-	TRBV11-2	TRBJ2-3	TRBD1	CASSFLGTATDTQYF	TGTGCCAGCAGCTTCCTTGGGACAGCGACGGATACGCAGTATTTT
16	many	TRBV6-2/TRBV6-3	TRBJ1-6	TRBD1	CASSPSGTGETSPLHF	TGTGCCAGCAGTCCTTCCGGGACAGGGGAAACATCACCCCTCCACTTT
14	-	TRBV5-1	TRBJ1-1	-	CASSAGGPQTEAFF	TGCGCCAGCAGCGCAGGAGGACCACAAACTGAAGCTTTCTTT
15	many	TRBV6-6	TRBJ2-7	-	CASSFRSRSGDEQYF	TGTGCCAGCAGTTTCCGCTCCCGGTCAGGGGACGAGCAGTACTTC
15	-	TRBV7-2	TRBJ2-7	TRBD1	CASGSMTGLSYEQYF	TGTGCCAGCGGCTCTATGACAGGGCTCTCCTACGAGCAGTACTTC
13	many	TRBV29-1	TRBJ1-2	TRBD1	CSVATGVNYGYTF	TGCAGCGTTGCGACAGGGGTGAACTATGGCTACACCTTC
19	few	TRBV18	TRBJ2-3	-	CASSPRVHSLEPGTDTQYF	TGTGCCAGCTCACCAAGGGTTCACAGCCTAGAGCCCGGCACAGATACGCAGTATTTT
15	many	TRBV30	TRBJ2-7	TRBD2	CAWSDSGGVIYEQYF	TGTGCCTGGAGTGATAGCGGGGGCGTCATCTACGAGCAGTACTTC
10	many	TRBV12-3/TRBV12-4	TRBJ2-7	-	CASSRYEQYF	TGTGCCAGCAGCCGCTACGAGCAGTACTTC